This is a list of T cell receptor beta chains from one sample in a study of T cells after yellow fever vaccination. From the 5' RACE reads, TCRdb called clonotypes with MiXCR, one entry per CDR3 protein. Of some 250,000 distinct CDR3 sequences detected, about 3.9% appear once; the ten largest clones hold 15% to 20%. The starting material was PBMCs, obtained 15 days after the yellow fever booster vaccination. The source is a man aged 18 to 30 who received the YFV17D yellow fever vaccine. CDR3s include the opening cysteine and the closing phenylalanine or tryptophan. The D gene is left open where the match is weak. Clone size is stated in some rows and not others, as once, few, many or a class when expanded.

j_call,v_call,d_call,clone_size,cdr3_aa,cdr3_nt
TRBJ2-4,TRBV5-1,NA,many,CASSARGFLRDIQYF,TGCGCCAGCAGCGCTCGGGGATTCCTTAGAGACATTCAGTACTTC
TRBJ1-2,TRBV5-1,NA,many,CASSEEDETGGGGYTF,TGCGCCAGCAGCGAGGAGGACGAGACCGGAGGGGGTGGCTACACCTTC
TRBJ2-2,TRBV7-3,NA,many,CASSLALIRDTGELFF,TGTGCCAGCAGTCTTGCCTTAATTCGAGACACCGGGGAGCTGTTTTTT
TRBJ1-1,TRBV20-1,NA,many,CSARGGRVLNTEAFF,TGCAGTGCTCGAGGGGGGCGGGTTTTGAACACTGAAGCTTTCTTT
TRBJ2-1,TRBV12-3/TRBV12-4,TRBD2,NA,CASSGLAVYNEQFF,TGTGCCAGCAGTGGACTAGCGGTTTACAATGAGCAGTTCTTC
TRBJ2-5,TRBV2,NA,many,CASTKARVETQYF,TGTGCCAGTACCAAGGCGAGGGTCGAGACCCAGTACTTC
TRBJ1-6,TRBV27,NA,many,CATKRIRGFNSPLHF,TGTGCCACCAAGAGGATCCGAGGGTTTAATTCACCCCTCCACTTT
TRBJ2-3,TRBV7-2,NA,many,CASSLMVFTDTQYF,TGTGCCAGCAGCTTAATGGTCTTCACAGATACGCAGTATTTT
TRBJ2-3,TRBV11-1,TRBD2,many,CASSFWTSASDTQYF,TGTGCCAGCAGCTTCTGGACTAGCGCATCAGATACGCAGTATTTT
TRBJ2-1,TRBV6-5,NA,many,CASSYSRVPYNEQFF,TGTGCCAGCAGTTATAGTCGAGTTCCTTACAATGAGCAGTTCTTC
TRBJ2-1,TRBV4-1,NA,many,CASSQGGRGNNEQFF,TGCGCCAGCAGCCAAGGGGGGCGGGGGAACAATGAGCAGTTCTTC
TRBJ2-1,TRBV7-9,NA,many,CASPSGDSGNEQFF,TGTGCCAGCCCTTCCGGGGATTCGGGGAATGAGCAGTTCTTC
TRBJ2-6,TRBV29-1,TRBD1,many,CSVESVGTGETSGANVLTF,TGCAGCGTTGAATCGGTAGGGACAGGGGAAACCTCTGGGGCCAACGTCCTGACTTTC